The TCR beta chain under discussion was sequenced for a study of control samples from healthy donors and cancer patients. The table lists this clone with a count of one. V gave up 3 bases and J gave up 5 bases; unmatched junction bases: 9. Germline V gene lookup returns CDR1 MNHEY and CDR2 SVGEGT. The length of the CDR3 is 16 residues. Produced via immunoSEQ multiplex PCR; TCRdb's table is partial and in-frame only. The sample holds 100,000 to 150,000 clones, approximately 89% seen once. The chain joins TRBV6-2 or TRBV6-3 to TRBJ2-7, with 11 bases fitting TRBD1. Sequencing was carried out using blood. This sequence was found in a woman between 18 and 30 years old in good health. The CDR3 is CASSYRRTGGIDEQYF. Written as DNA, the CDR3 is TGTGCCAGCAGTTATCGGCGGACAGGGGGCATCGACGAGCAGTACTTC.